The 25 T cell receptor beta chains reported below all come from one sample, sequenced in a study of cytomegalovirus exposure and HLA in healthy donors. PCR amplification relied on 60 Vbeta primers (plus 13 Jbeta primers). This table comes from immunoSEQ multiplex PCR, and its TCRdb copy is limited to in-frame clones, with some not included. The data hold approximately 190,000 clones, with about 77% observed a single time. Material: PBMCs. The receptors were gathered from a woman in her thirties in good health and CMV-seropositive.

This clone was found a few times. The chain couples TRBV25-1 to TRBJ1-4; the match to TRBD1 covers 9 bases. This CDR3 has 13 residues. Germline values: CDR1 MGHDK, CDR2 SYGVNS. The trim removed 8 bases at V and 8 bases at J, leaving 6 bases unmatched. The CDR3 nucleotides are TGTGCCAGCCGGGGGACAGGGAGGGAAAAACTGTTTTTT. Translation: CASRGTGREKLFF.

The rearrangement uses TRBV6-1 and TRBJ1-2; tentatively, D is TRBD1 (6 bases). V was shortened by 4 bases and J by 3 bases, with 18 bases between the two germline ends. The CDR3 has 16 residues. The V gene's germline CDR1 is MNHNS and CDR2 SASEGT. The CDR3 bases are TGTGCCAGCAGTGCCCCGGGACAAAGAGTCTACTATGGCTACACCTTC. It translates to CASSAPGQRVYYGYTF.

The V gene is TRBV4-3, the J gene TRBJ2-3; TRBD2 might be the D (6 bases). CDR1 and CDR2 (germline): LGHNA, YSLEER. This CDR3 region has 14 residues. V was trimmed by 3 bases and J by 3 bases, leaving 10 bases between them. DNA of the CDR3: TGCGCCAGCAGCCAGACACGGGAGACAGATACGCAGTATTTT. Its translation is CASSQTRETDTQYF.

In its sample, this clone was seen a few times. The gene calls are TRBV6-6 and TRBJ1-5; 7 bases fit TRBD1. This CDR3 is 14 amino acids long. Germline values: CDR1 MNHNY, CDR2 SVGAGI (reference sequence). The junction had 9 bases not matched to a gene; V was cut back by 7 bases and J by 6 bases. The CDR3 loop is CASIITGVAQPQHF. The CDR3 bases are TGTGCCAGCATAATTACAGGGGTTGCTCAGCCCCAGCATTTT.

This sequence joins TRBV6-1 and TRBJ1-2; 9 bases match TRBD1. Germline V lookup: CDR1 MNHNS, CDR2 SASEGT. V trimming: 6 bases; J trimming: 4 bases; junction bases outside the gene matches: 9. The CDR3 has 15 amino acids. The chain's CDR3 is CASRDTGGPSYGYTF. The DNA for the CDR3 is TGTGCCAGCAGGGACACAGGGGGCCCGTCCTATGGCTACACCTTC.

Concerning this clone: The same CDR3 can be traced to other DNA sequences in this sample. This sequence joins TRBV28 and TRBJ1-3; a weak D match, TRBD1 (5 bases). The CDR3 contains 14 residues. V was shortened by 3 bases and J by 2 bases, with 8 bases between the two germline ends. In germline, CDR1 is MDHEN, CDR2 SYDVKM. CDR3 nucleotides: TGTGCCAGCAGTTTTAGGGGTACTGGAAACACCATATATTTT. The encoded protein is CASSFRGTGNTIYF.

This clone was detected only a few times. This chain links TRBV11-2 with TRBJ1-1; no definite D call. This CDR3 is built from 16 residues. Germline V gene sequence: CDR1 SGHAT, CDR2 FQNNGV. The V gene lost 0 bases and the J gene lost 1 base, with 12 bases spanning the gap. In nucleotides, the CDR3 is TGTGCCAGCAGCTTAGATCTGGGCCTTAAGAACACTGAAGCTTTCTTT. Translation gives CASSLDLGLKNTEAFF.

The chain links TRBV16 to TRBJ1-1, with 7 bases identical to TRBD1. Germline V lookup: CDR1 KGHSY, CDR2 FQNENV. Trimming cost V 3 bases and J 13 bases; bases outside gene matches: 11. The CDR3 extends over 13 amino acids. The chain's CDR3 is CASSQTGTAAGFF. The CDR3 DNA follows: TGTGCCAGCAGCCAGACCGGGACAGCTGCTGGTTTCTTT.

J is TRBJ1-2 and V is TRBV19; 7 positions match TRBD1. The V and J ends lost 1 base and 4 bases, in that order; junction bases with no gene match: 12. Germline V gene data show CDR1 as LNHDA and CDR2 as SQIVND (reference sequence). The CDR3 is 17 residues long. The CDR3 nucleotides read TGTGCCAGTAGTATAGCCGATACAGGGGCTGTCCGCTATGGCTACACCTTC. This codes for CASSIADTGAVRYGYTF.

V and J are TRBV14 and TRBJ1-4, with D uncertain. This CDR3 spans 12 amino acids. The V end lost 4 bases, the J end lost 8 bases, and 8 bases lay between the germline ends. Germline CDR1 SGHDN, CDR2 FVKESK. The CDR3 DNA reads as TGTGCCAGCAGCCGGTGGGCGGAAAAACTGTTTTTT. Its translation: CASSRWAEKLFF.

This chain uses TRBV9 with TRBJ2-7; tentative D call: TRBD1 (6 bases). Trimming took off 0 bases at V and 3 bases at J, with 13 bases between the two ends. The germline V gene encodes CDR1 SGDLS and CDR2 YYNGEE. The CDR3 loop spans 15 amino acids. The CDR3 nucleotides are TGTGCCAGCAGCGTAGGTTTAAGGGGGAACTACGAGCAGTACTTC. Residues: CASSVGLRGNYEQYF.

The rearrangement links TRBV7-8 to TRBJ1-1; perhaps TRBD1 as D (5 bases). Germline values: CDR1 SGHVS, CDR2 FQNEAQ. The CDR3 consists of 14 residues. V shed 2 bases and J shed 4 bases, with 11 bases lying between them. CDR3 nucleotide sequence: TGTGCCAGCAGCTTAAATCAGGGAAGCACTGAAGCTTTCTTT. It is translated as CASSLNQGSTEAFF.

The chain joins TRBV5-1 to TRBJ1-1, with 7 bases lining up with TRBD1. CDR3 size: 18 residues. Germline-derived CDR1 and CDR2 are SGHRS and YFSETQ. Trimming took 3 bases from V and 7 from J; bases not matched to a gene: 21. CDR3 sequence reads: CASSWRTGRGPTHGEAFF. The CDR3 DNA reads TGCGCCAGCAGCTGGCGGACAGGTAGGGGACCCACCCACGGTGAAGCTTTCTTT.

The genes are TRBV7-2 and TRBJ1-1; D is unclear. The germline gives CDR1 SGHTA, CDR2 FQGNSA. V gave up 2 bases and J gave up 8 bases, with 18 bases separating them. The CDR3 is made up of 15 amino acids. The CDR3 here is CASSLRSGYDPEAFF. Here the CDR3 DNA reads TGTGCCAGCAGCTTACGAAGCGGATACGACCCAGAAGCTTTCTTT.

The chain is built from TRBV7-8 and TRBJ1-4, with a weak D call TRBD1 (6 bases). Deletions cut 6 bases from V and 0 bases from J, with 14 bases between. Germline assignment: CDR1 SGHVS and CDR2 FQNEAQ. CDR3 length equals 16 residues. This CDR3 reads CASSPGHRATNEKLFF. Here the CDR3 DNA reads TGTGCCAGCAGTCCGGGACACCGTGCAACTAATGAAAAACTGTTTTTT.

The chain couples TRBV2 to TRBJ2-2; tentative D call: TRBD1 (6 bases). Trimming pared 7 bases from V and 6 bases from J, leaving 15 bases between. The CDR3 is made up of 14 amino acids. CDR1 SNHLY and CDR2 FYNNEI come from the germline V gene. This CDR3 is CASNFRGQSGELFF. The CDR3 bases are TGTGCCAGCAACTTCAGGGGTCAGTCCGGGGAGCTGTTTTTT.

As DNA, the CDR3 is TGTGCCACCTCCAGGGGTGGTCGGAACACTGAAGCTTTCTTT. Its protein product is CATSRGGRNTEAFF. The chain links TRBV19 to TRBJ1-1; D is possibly TRBD1 (6 bases). With 10 bases removed from V and 1 base from J, the gap between germline ends came to 16 bases. This CDR3 has 14 amino acids. Looked up from germline, CDR1 is LNHDA and CDR2 is SQIVND (reference sequence).

This chain joins TRBV2 and TRBJ2-7, with D possibly TRBD1 on 5 matching bases. Germline CDR1 and CDR2: SNHLY and FYNNEI. This CDR3 comprises 13 residues. V dropped 7 bases and J dropped 5 bases, with 15 bases sitting between them. The CDR3 loop is CASNARTRDEQYF. In DNA form, the CDR3 reads TGTGCCAGCAACGCTCGGACAAGGGACGAGCAGTACTTC.

The chain uses TRBV18 and TRBJ2-7, with 9 bases matching TRBD2. The CDR3 runs 14 residues. Per the germline V gene, CDR1 is KGHSH and CDR2 is LQKENI. V was clipped by 3 bases and J by 4 bases; unmatched bases: 4. The CDR3 DNA sequence: TGTGCCAGCTCACCGGAAGCGGGGGGATACGAGCAGTACTTC. It is translated as CASSPEAGGYEQYF.

The chain uses TRBV2 and TRBJ2-7; 9 nucleotides match TRBD1. The CDR3 sequence is 14 residues long. V lost 4 bases to trimming and J lost 6 bases; unmatched junction nucleotides: 7. CDR1 SNHLY and CDR2 FYNNEI come from the germline V gene. The CDR3 DNA follows: TGTGCCAGCAGTGTAAGGGGACAGGGCGCCGAGCAGTACTTC. Protein sequence: CASSVRGQGAEQYF.

The chain carries TRBV6-1 and TRBJ2-2; 9 bases match TRBD1. Per the germline V gene, CDR1 is MNHNS and CDR2 is SASEGT. After removal of 5 bases from V and 5 bases from J, the junction contained 3 bases not matched to a gene. The CDR3 runs 14 residues. CDR3 DNA: TGTGCCAGCAGTTGGGACAGGGTGACCGGGGAGCTGTTTTTT. It is translated as CASSWDRVTGELFF.

The rearrangement links TRBV14 to TRBJ1-1; TRBD1 matches 7 bases. This CDR3 region has 14 residues. CDR1 and CDR2 (germline): SGHDN, FVKESK. V shed 4 bases and J 3 bases; nucleotides not matched to a gene: 5. This CDR3 reads CASSRQGIDTEAFF. CDR3 in DNA: TGTGCCAGCAGCCGACAGGGAATAGACACTGAAGCTTTCTTT.

The chain has TRBV6-1 and TRBJ1-3, with D maybe TRBD1 (5 bases). Germline loops: CDR1 MNHNS, CDR2 SASEGT. Deletions cut 9 bases from V and 0 bases from J, with 12 bases between. The CDR3 is made up of 14 amino acids. The CDR3 DNA reads as TGTGCCAGTTGGCGACAGAGCTCTGGAAACACCATATATTTT. Its protein product is CASWRQSSGNTIYF.

The rearrangement links TRBV4-3 to TRBJ1-3; D gene ambiguous. The CDR3 spans 15 residues. Trimming cost V 8 bases and J 4 bases, with 18 bases left between them. Germline V gene data show CDR1 as LGHNA and CDR2 as YSLEER. CDR3 in DNA: TGCGCCAGCGCCCTAGGTGAAGGAATAGGAAACACCATATATTTT. Protein product: CASALGEGIGNTIYF.

This chain joins TRBV27 and TRBJ1-2, with D possibly matching TRBD1 (6 bases). The CDR3 length is 13 residues. Germline CDR1 reads MNHEY; CDR2 reads SMNVEV (reference sequence). The V and J ends lost 3 bases and 7 bases respectively, with 12 bases between them. The CDR3 spells CASSFDRSSGYTF. The CDR3 coding sequence is TGTGCCAGCAGTTTTGACAGGAGCTCTGGCTACACCTTC.